Listed below are T cell receptor beta chains from one sample, sequenced in a study of monozygotic twins with inflammatory bowel disease. TCRdb re-called the 5' RACE reads and catalogs CDR3 proteins one per entry, DNA excluded. Its clone listing holds a few hundred thousand distinct CDR3 sequences. The sample consisted of blood. These receptors all come from a human donor with ulcerative colitis or Crohn's disease, or a healthy co-twin of an affected twin (not recorded which). Both conserved end residues are part of each CDR3.

TRBV29-1	TRBJ1-1	CSALWNTEAFF
TRBV18	TRBJ2-7	CASSPQGGEEQYF
TRBV7-2	TRBJ2-7	CASSKDRSLIYEQYF
TRBV6-2/TRBV6-3	TRBJ2-7	CASRLYRGAYEQYF
TRBV5-1	TRBJ2-7	CASRVPGGPSYEQYF
TRBV6-1	TRBJ1-1	CASSPVGREKHTEAFF
TRBV12-3/TRBV12-4	TRBJ1-5	CASSGDRQPQHF
TRBV12-3/TRBV12-4	TRBJ2-3	CASSPVGGLSTDTQYF
TRBV6-6	TRBJ2-1	CASNGQGTYNEQFF
TRBV5-1	TRBJ2-7	CASSLSTAYEQYF
TRBV4-1	TRBJ2-3	CASSLAKRGLSTDTQYF
TRBV11-2	TRBJ2-7	CASSPSKDRLASSYEQYF
TRBV15	TRBJ1-5	CATSRGTRGNQPQHF
TRBV5-1	TRBJ1-1	CASNYGTGYQNTEAFF
TRBV25-1	TRBJ2-1	CASSEPMTGLYNEQFF
TRBV20-1	TRBJ2-6	CSAWNSGRSGANVLTF
TRBV6-2/TRBV6-3	TRBJ2-4	CASRGGAKNIQYF
TRBV5-1	TRBJ2-7	CASRTFYQTYEQYF
TRBV4-2	TRBJ2-7	CASSQVPGYEQYF
TRBV5-1	TRBJ2-3	CASSSGVAGGLDTQYF
TRBV6-5	TRBJ2-5	CASSYRGKGSETQYF
TRBV6-5	TRBJ1-1	CASSYSTGGFTEAFF
TRBV5-1	TRBJ2-3	CASSLDWTGGGDTQYF
TRBV7-9	TRBJ1-1	CASSSRTSRRANTEAFF
TRBV20-1	TRBJ1-3	CSARGWGGSGNTIYF
TRBV5-1	TRBJ2-7	CASSLVLGRGYEQYF
TRBV24-1	TRBJ2-1	CATSEGGLGGINNEQFF
TRBV19	TRBJ2-1	CASSMIVGQVYNEQFF
TRBV3-1	TRBJ2-7	CASSQESSGGPTEYEQYF
TRBV7-9	TRBJ1-1	CASTQGLNTEAFF
TRBV7-6	TRBJ2-1	CASSLPSAGDNEQFF
TRBV29-1	TRBJ2-2	CSVSDGPNTGELFF
TRBV6-2/TRBV6-3	TRBJ2-3	CASSTRRKATDTQYF
TRBV4-2	TRBJ2-1	CASSQVDVGGGSSYNEQFF
TRBV20-1	TRBJ2-5	CSASPIGATWETQYF
TRBV5-6	TRBJ1-2	CASSWTGSRYGYTF
TRBV28	TRBJ2-1	CASSSSDSFQNEQFF
TRBV6-2/TRBV6-3	TRBJ1-5	CASRTGGRRFGQPQHF
TRBV28	TRBJ2-7	CASSLTGRAEQYF
TRBV7-8	TRBJ1-5	CASSTGTAHQPQHF
TRBV28	TRBJ2-7	CASSLGQGRYEQYF
TRBV12-3/TRBV12-4	TRBJ2-7	CASSYGDRYSYEQYF
TRBV20-1	TRBJ1-2	CSASLVSRYGYTF
TRBV5-1	TRBJ2-7	CASSPTGKRYEQYF
TRBV4-1	TRBJ1-2	CASSQDTTDRIYGYTF
TRBV3-1	TRBJ1-4	CASSRSPSTTNEKLFF
TRBV4-1	TRBJ2-7	CGSTIPGRGPYEQYF
TRBV28	TRBJ2-7	CASSFLPYEQYF
TRBV7-2	TRBJ1-1	CASSFGDRPITEAFF
TRBV20-1	TRBJ2-2	CSARDSSGGYTGELFF
TRBV5-4	TRBJ2-1	CASSLTARGNEQFF
TRBV7-3	TRBJ2-2	CASSPAQGLNTGELFF
TRBV5-1	TRBJ1-2	CASSLHAGTANYGYTF
TRBV20-1	TRBJ1-5	CSAPGGGNQPQHF
TRBV7-6	TRBJ2-3	CASSLVQAGNTDTQYF
TRBV4-1	TRBJ2-3	CASSHWADTSTDTQYF
TRBV29-1	TRBJ2-2	CSVMGTNTGELFF